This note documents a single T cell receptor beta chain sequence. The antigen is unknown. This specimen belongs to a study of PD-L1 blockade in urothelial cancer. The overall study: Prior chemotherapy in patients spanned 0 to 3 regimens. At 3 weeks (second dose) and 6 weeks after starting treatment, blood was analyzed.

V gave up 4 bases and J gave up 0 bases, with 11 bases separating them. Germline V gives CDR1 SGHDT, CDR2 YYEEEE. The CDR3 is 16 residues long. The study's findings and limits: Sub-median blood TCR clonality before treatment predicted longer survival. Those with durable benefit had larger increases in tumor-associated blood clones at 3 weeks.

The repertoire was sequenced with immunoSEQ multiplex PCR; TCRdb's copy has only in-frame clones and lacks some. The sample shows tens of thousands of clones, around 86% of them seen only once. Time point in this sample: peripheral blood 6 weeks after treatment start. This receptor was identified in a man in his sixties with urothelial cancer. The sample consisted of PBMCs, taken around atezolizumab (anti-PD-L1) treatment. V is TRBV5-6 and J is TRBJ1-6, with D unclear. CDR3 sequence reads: CASSRKESSYNSPLHF. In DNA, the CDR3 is TGTGCCAGCAGCCGGAAGGAGAGCTCCTATAATTCACCCCTCCACTTT.